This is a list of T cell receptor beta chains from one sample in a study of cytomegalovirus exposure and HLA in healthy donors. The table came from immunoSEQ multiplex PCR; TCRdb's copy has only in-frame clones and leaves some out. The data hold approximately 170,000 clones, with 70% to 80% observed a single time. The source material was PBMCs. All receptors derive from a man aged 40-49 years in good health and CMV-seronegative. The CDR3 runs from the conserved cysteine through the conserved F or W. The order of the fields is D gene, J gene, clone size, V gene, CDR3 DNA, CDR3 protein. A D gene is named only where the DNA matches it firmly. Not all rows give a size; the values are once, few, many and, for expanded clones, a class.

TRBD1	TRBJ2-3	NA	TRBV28	TGTGCCAGCAGTTTGACAGGGTGGGGAGATACGCAGTATTTT	CASSLTGWGDTQYF
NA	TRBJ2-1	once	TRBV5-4	TGTGCCAGCAGCTTGGAGAGATCCAATGAGCAGTTCTTC	CASSLERSNEQFF
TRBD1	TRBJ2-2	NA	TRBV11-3	TGTGCCAGCAGCCCCGCAAAGGGGCAGGGGGCTGACACCGGGGAGCTGTTTTTT	CASSPAKGQGADTGELFF
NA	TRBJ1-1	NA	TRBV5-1	TGCGCCAGCAGCTTCACAGGGCGCACTGAAGCTTTCTTT	CASSFTGRTEAFF
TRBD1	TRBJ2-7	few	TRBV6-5	TGTGCCAGCAGTTACGACAGGGGAAGGTACGAGCAGTACTTC	CASSYDRGRYEQYF
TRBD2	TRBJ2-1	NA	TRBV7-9	TGTGCCAGCAGCTCCCGAAGGACTAGCGGTAACAATGAGCAGTTCTTC	CASSSRRTSGNNEQFF
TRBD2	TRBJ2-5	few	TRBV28	TGTGCCATCCGCACTAGCGGGAGTCGAGAGACCCAGTACTTC	CAIRTSGSRETQYF
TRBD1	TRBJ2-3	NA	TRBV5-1	TGCGCCAGCAGCGTACGGGACAGTGCCACAGATACGCAGTATTTT	CASSVRDSATDTQYF
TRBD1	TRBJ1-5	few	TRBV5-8	TGTGCCAGCAGCTCCCGGGACAGGGGTTACAATCAGCCCCAGCATTTT	CASSSRDRGYNQPQHF
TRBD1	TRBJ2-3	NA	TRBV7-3	TGTGCCAGCAGCAGGGGACAGGGGAGCACAGATACGCAGTATTTT	CASSRGQGSTDTQYF
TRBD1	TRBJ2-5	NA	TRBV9	TGTGCCAGCAGCGTAGGGGACAGAGGATGGGAGACCCAGTACTTC	CASSVGDRGWETQYF
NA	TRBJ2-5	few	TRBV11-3	TGTGCCAGCAGCCAAGGGGCAGGGGCGCTCCAAGAGACCCAGTACTTC	CASSQGAGALQETQYF
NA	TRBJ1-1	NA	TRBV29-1	TGCAGCGTTGCTGGGTCAAAGGGGATGAACACTGAAGCTTTCTTT	CSVAGSKGMNTEAFF
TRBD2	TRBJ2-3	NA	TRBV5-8	TGTGCCAGCAGCAACGGACTAGCGGGAGACTCAGATACGCAGTATTTT	CASSNGLAGDSDTQYF
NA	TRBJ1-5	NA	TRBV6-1	TGTGCCAGAACCGGGTTGGGGGGAGGGAATCAGCCCCAGCATTTT	CARTGLGGGNQPQHF
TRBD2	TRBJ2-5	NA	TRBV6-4	TGTGCCAGCAGTGACCCAAATTTAGCGGGAGCGTACCAAGAGACCCAGTACTTC	CASSDPNLAGAYQETQYF
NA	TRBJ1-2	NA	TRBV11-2	TGTGCCAGCAGCTTTGACAGGCAGGTGAACTATGGCTACACCTTC	CASSFDRQVNYGYTF
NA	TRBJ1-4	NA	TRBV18	TGTGCCAGCTCACCTTCTCCTGGGGGCCGGGCTTATGATGAAAAACTGTTTTTT	CASSPSPGGRAYDEKLFF
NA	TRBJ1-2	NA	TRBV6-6	TGTGCCAGCAGTGCGGCCGGGTACGATGGCTACACCTTC	CASSAAGYDGYTF
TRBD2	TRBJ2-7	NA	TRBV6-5	TGTGCCAGCAGGAGCGGGAGGGACTACGAGCAGTACTTC	CASRSGRDYEQYF
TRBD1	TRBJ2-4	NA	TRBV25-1	TGTGCCAGCAGCCGGACAGGGATGGCCAAAAACATTCAGTACTTC	CASSRTGMAKNIQYF
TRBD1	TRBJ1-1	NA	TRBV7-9	TGTGCCAGCAGCCCTCGGACAGGGGGCTGGATGAACACTGAAGCTTTCTTT	CASSPRTGGWMNTEAFF
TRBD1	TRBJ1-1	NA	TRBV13	TGTGCCAGCAGCCCAAAGCAAGGGGGCGTGTGGACTGAAGCTTTCTTT	CASSPKQGGVWTEAFF
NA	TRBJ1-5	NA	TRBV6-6	TGTGCCACGGAAGGGGGACCTTATAGCAATCAGCCCCAGCATTTT	CATEGGPYSNQPQHF
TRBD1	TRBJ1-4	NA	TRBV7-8	TGTGCCAGCAGCTTTAACCCGGGACAGGGATGGGAAAAACTGTTTTTT	CASSFNPGQGWEKLFF
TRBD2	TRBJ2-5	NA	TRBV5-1	TGCGCCAGCAGCCGACTAGCGGGACAAGAGACCCAGTACTTC	CASSRLAGQETQYF
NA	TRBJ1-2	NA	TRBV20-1	TGCAGTGCTGAGGTACGGGATGGCTACACCTTC	CSAEVRDGYTF
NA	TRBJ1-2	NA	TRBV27	TGTGCCAGCAGTTTAACGCCGACAAATAACTATGGCTACACCTTC	CASSLTPTNNYGYTF
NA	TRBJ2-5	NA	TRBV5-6	TGTGCCAGCAGCTTCTCCGAGGGGGTCCAGTACTTC	CASSFSEGVQYF
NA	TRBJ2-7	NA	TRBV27	TGTGCCAGCAGTCCCGGACTCTACGAGCAGTACTTC	CASSPGLYEQYF
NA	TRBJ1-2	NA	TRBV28	TGTGCCAGCAGGGGGACTTATGGCTACACCTTC	CASRGTYGYTF
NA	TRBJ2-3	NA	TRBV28	TGTGCCAGCAGTTTTTCTGGACGGCGAGGGGATACGCAGTATTTT	CASSFSGRRGDTQYF
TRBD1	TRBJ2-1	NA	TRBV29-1	TGCAGCGTTGGGCGGGACAGGGGGAATGAGCAGTTCTTC	CSVGRDRGNEQFF
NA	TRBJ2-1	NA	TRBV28	TGTGCCACCTCGCCATCTGGCGGAAGGAGGAATGAGCAGTTCTTC	CATSPSGGRRNEQFF
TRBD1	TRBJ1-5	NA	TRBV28	TGTGCCAGCGGCCCGGGACAGCATCAGCCCCAGCATTTT	CASGPGQHQPQHF
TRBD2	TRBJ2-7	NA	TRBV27	TGTGCCAGCAGTTTTTTTAGCGGGGTCTACGAGCAGTACTTC	CASSFFSGVYEQYF
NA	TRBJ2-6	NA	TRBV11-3	TGTGCCGTAATCCGGGTTGGGGCCAACGTCCTGACTTTC	CAVIRVGANVLTF
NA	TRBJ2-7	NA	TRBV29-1	TGCAGCGCGGCGGGACCGAGAACCTACGAGCAGTACTTC	CSAAGPRTYEQYF
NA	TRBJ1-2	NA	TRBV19	TGTGCCAGTAGTCTGCGAAGCTATGGCTACACCTTC	CASSLRSYGYTF
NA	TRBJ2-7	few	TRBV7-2	TGTGCCAGCAGCTTAGCGTACTCGGGCGAGCAGTACTTC	CASSLAYSGEQYF
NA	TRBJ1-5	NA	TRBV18	TGTGCCAGCTCACCTGGGGCAAATCAGCCCCAGCATTTT	CASSPGANQPQHF
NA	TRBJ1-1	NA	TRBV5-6	TGTGCCAGCAGCTTGGGCTTTAACTTGAACACTGAAGCTTTCTTT	CASSLGFNLNTEAFF
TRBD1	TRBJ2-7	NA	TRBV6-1	TGTGCCAGCAGTACCGGGACAGGGGCCTACGAGCAGTACTTC	CASSTGTGAYEQYF
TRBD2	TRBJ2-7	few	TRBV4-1	TGCGCCAGCAGCCTCGCCGCGATCGTTCCGCTAGCGGGGTCCTACGAGCAGTACTTC	CASSLAAIVPLAGSYEQYF
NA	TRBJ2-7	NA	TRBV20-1	TGCAGTGCTAGATCAGGCTACGAGCAGTACTTC	CSARSGYEQYF
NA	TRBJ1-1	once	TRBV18	TGTGCCAGCTCACCCGGCTATGGCAGGGAGGTAGCTGAAGCTTTCTTT	CASSPGYGREVAEAFF
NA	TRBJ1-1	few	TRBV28	TGTGCCAGCAGTCAGGAAGTAAACAGGGTAACTGAAGCTTTCTTT	CASSQEVNRVTEAFF